Listed here are 32 T cell receptor beta chains from one sample, sequenced in a study of blood T cells in healthy people across ages. The use of a sample-barcoded 5' primer and a J-beta primer mix characterized a second PCR of about 7 to 12 cycles. In TCRdb, the 5' RACE reads were re-called with MiXCR into one record per CDR3 protein. The sample has 1.6 million or so distinct CDR3 sequences, approximately 32% seen once. Material for sequencing was blood. Every receptor here comes from a woman aged 30 to 39 in good health.

This clonotype was observed at least ten times. V gene TRBV20-1 combines with J gene TRBJ1-5, with 7 bases that match TRBD1. CDR3 length: 13 amino acids. J gave up 3 bases and V 4 bases, and 3 bases lay outside the gene matches. Per the germline V gene, CDR1 is DFQATT and CDR2 is SNEGSKA (reference sequence). The CDR3: CSATGTANQPQHF. The CDR3 DNA reads as TGCAGTGCTACCGGGACAGCCAATCAGCCCCAGCATTTT.

V and J are TRBV20-1 and TRBJ1-5, with D possibly TRBD1 on 6 matching bases. Trimming removed 5 bases at V and 3 bases at J, with 23 bases between. The CDR3 length is 17 residues. The germline gives CDR1 DFQATT, CDR2 SNEGSKA (reference sequence). The CDR3 DNA is TGCAGTGCTCGGTGGGGGGCCCAACGAAACCTCAATCAGCCCCAGCATTTT. Its protein product is CSARWGAQRNLNQPQHF.

The rearrangement links TRBV6-6 to TRBJ2-1; 8 positions match TRBD2. Germline loops: CDR1 MNHNY, CDR2 SVGAGI (reference sequence). J was trimmed by 7 bases and V by 4 bases; bases with no gene match: 9. The CDR3 is 15 amino acids. The CDR3 nucleotides read TGTGCCAGCAGTTTCACGCGGGGGGCGGGGAATGAGCAGTTCTTC. This gives the protein CASSFTRGAGNEQFF.

This clonotype came up a few times. The V call is TRBV6-1, the J call TRBJ2-7; D gene unclear. CDR1 is MNHNS and CDR2 is SASEGT in the germline V gene. Trimming stripped 3 bases from V and 0 bases from J, with 6 bases between. CDR3 size: 13 residues. For the CDR3, the DNA is TGTGCCAGCAGTGAGGCTTACTCCTACGAGCAGTACTTC. The encoded protein is CASSEAYSYEQYF.

This chain connects TRBV12-3 or TRBV12-4 to TRBJ2-3; D may be TRBD1 (6 bases). Trimming cost V 8 bases and J 4 bases, with 13 bases left between them. This CDR3 region has 13 residues. The CDR3 sequence is CASGRGGADTQYF. CDR3 DNA: TGTGCCAGCGGAAGAGGGGGAGCAGATACGCAGTATTTT.

This clonotype has ten or more counts. The rearrangement uses TRBV29-1 and TRBJ2-5, with 14 bases fitting TRBD2. The CDR3 runs 14 residues. Trimming removed 6 bases from V and 5 bases from J; junction bases left unmatched: 5. CDR1 SQVTM and CDR2 ANQGSEA come from the germline V gene. The CDR3 DNA reads TGCAGCGTAGGGACTAGCGGGAGTGGGGAGACCCAGTACTTC. It encodes CSVGTSGSGETQYF.

In this sample, this clonotype turned up a few times. Written as DNA, the CDR3 is TGCAGTGCGGAGCCCGGGACTAGAAATGGGGAGCAGTACTTC. This codes for CSAEPGTRNGEQYF. V and J are TRBV20-1 and TRBJ2-7, with TRBD2 matching 8 bases. CDR1 is DFQATT, CDR2 SNEGSKA, per germline (reference sequence). There are 14 residues in the CDR3. The ends lost 6 bases at V and 7 bases at J; junction bases unmatched: 14.

V and J are TRBV5-6 and TRBJ2-1; 7 bases line up with TRBD2. V gave up 1 base and J gave up 2 bases; unmatched junction bases: 6. This CDR3 has 16 residues. Germline V gene sequence: CDR1 SGHDT, CDR2 YYEEEE. As DNA, the CDR3 is TGTGCCAGCAGCTTGAAGTGGGGGGGGGCCTACAATGAGCAGTTCTTC. Protein product: CASSLKWGGAYNEQFF. Filled out from reference TRBV5-6 and TRBJ2-1, the complete variable domain reads DAGVTQSPTHLIKTRGQQVTLRCSPKSGHDTVSWYQQALGQGPQFIFQYYEEEERQRGNFPDRFSGHQFPNYSSELNVNALLLGDSALYLCASSLKWGGAYNEQFFGPGTRLTVL.

The gene calls are TRBV28 and TRBJ1-2; D not resolved. CDR3 length: 12 amino acids. V was cut by 5 bases and J by 4 bases, with 8 bases left in between. Germline CDR1 MDHEN, CDR2 SYDVKM. CDR3 amino acids: CASSRKAYGYTF. The CDR3 region has the DNA TGTGCCAGCAGTCGGAAGGCCTATGGCTACACCTTC.

The chain couples TRBV4-1 to TRBJ1-2; 9 nucleotides align to TRBD1. The germline gives CDR1 MGHRA, CDR2 YSYEKL. This CDR3 is built from 13 residues. Germline trimming cut 5 bases from V and 6 bases from J; bases unmatched to any gene: 4. CDR3 DNA sequence: TGCGCCAGCAGCAAGACAGGGGGGGATGGCTACACCTTC. Its protein product is CASSKTGGDGYTF.

The gene calls are TRBV20-1 and TRBJ1-2; 9 bases agree with TRBD1. V was pared by 0 bases and J by 6 bases, with 2 bases of the junction left unmatched. Germline V gives CDR1 DFQATT, CDR2 SNEGSKA (reference sequence). The CDR3 runs 13 residues. The CDR3: CSARETGGHGYTF. The CDR3 DNA reads as TGCAGTGCTAGAGAGACAGGGGGGCATGGCTACACCTTC.

This clonotype was counted a few times. The J gene is TRBJ1-5, the V gene TRBV5-6; 7 bases are shared with TRBD1. Germline V gene sequence: CDR1 SGHDT, CDR2 YYEEEE. The V and J ends lost 6 bases and 3 bases, in that order; junction bases with no gene match: 9. CDR3 length: 15 amino acids. The CDR3 loop reads CASNHRTGHNQPQHF. The CDR3 DNA follows: TGTGCCAGCAATCACAGGACAGGACACAATCAGCCCCAGCATTTT.

The chain uses TRBV20-1 and TRBJ1-2; unclear D gene. Germline V gene sequence: CDR1 DFQATT, CDR2 SNEGSKA (reference sequence). The CDR3 totals 11 residues. The CDR3 spells CMIPLFAGYTF. CDR3 sequence (DNA): TGCATGATCCCCTTATTCGCTGGCTACACCTTC.

This chain connects TRBV20-1 to TRBJ1-2; TRBD1 might be the D (6 bases). There are 12 residues in the CDR3. The V gene's germline CDR1 is DFQATT and CDR2 SNEGSKA (reference sequence). Trimming cost V 7 bases and J 2 bases, with 11 bases left between them. CDR3: CSGDISNYGYTF. CDR3 in DNA: TGCAGTGGGGACATTTCCAACTATGGCTACACCTTC.

The genes are TRBV6-5 and TRBJ1-1; D is unresolved. The germline gives CDR1 MNHEY, CDR2 SVGAGI. Trimming pared 7 bases from V and 3 bases from J, leaving 12 bases between. This CDR3 is 13 amino acids long. The CDR3 coding sequence is TGTGCCAGCATAGGGCCGTCATACACTGAAGCTTTCTTT. Protein: CASIGPSYTEAFF.

Only a few counts were recorded for this clonotype. The chain employs TRBV2 and TRBJ1-4; D ambiguous. Germline CDR1 is SNHLY and CDR2 is FYNNEI. The length of the CDR3 is 13 residues. V was pared by 7 bases and J by 12 bases, with 18 bases between. The chain's CDR3 is CASNSYPGSELFF. The CDR3 DNA reads as TGTGCCAGCAATTCGTACCCGGGCTCGGAACTGTTTTTT.

This chain connects TRBV14 to TRBJ1-1; D ambiguous. The CDR3 is made up of 12 amino acids. V shed 3 bases and J shed 5 bases, with 7 bases lying between them. The germline V gene encodes CDR1 SGHDN and CDR2 FVKESK. CDR3 in amino acids: CASSHRETEAFF. The CDR3 nucleotides read TGTGCCAGCAGCCACCGGGAAACTGAAGCTTTCTTT.

The J gene is TRBJ1-1, the V gene TRBV11-2, with D unclear. The CDR3 consists of 13 residues. Germline V gene sequence: CDR1 SGHAT, CDR2 FQNNGV. V lost 5 bases and J 7 bases, leaving 14 bases between the germline ends. DNA of the CDR3: TGTGCCAGCAGCCCGAGGTCATGGGGTGAAGCTTTCTTT. Translation: CASSPRSWGEAFF.

The chain is built from TRBV27 and TRBJ1-2; 8 nucleotides align to TRBD1. The ends lost 4 bases at V and 3 bases at J; junction bases unmatched: 16. The CDR3 is 18 amino acids. Germline V lookup: CDR1 MNHEY, CDR2 SMNVEV (reference sequence). CDR3 DNA: TGTGCCAGCAGTTCCCAAAGGATAGGAGACAGGGGTTACTATGGCTACACCTTC. It translates to CASSSQRIGDRGYYGYTF.

The genes are TRBV20-1 and TRBJ2-3, with D perhaps being TRBD1 or TRBD2 (6 bases each). Looked up from germline, CDR1 is DFQATT and CDR2 is SNEGSKA (reference sequence). V was cut by 0 bases and J by 4 bases, with 17 bases left in between. The CDR3 length is 16 residues. The chain's CDR3 is CSARDFKGGFADTQYF. The CDR3 bases are TGCAGTGCTAGAGATTTTAAGGGGGGATTCGCAGATACGCAGTATTTT.

This clonotype was seen a few times. V is TRBV5-1 and J is TRBJ2-1; 10 nucleotides align to TRBD2. V trimming: 2 bases; J trimming: 8 bases; junction bases outside the gene matches: 4. This CDR3 is built from 14 residues. Germline V gives CDR1 SGHRS, CDR2 YFSETQ. In nucleotides, the CDR3 is TGCGCCAGCAGCTTCACTAGCGGGAACGATGAGCAGTTCTTC. Protein sequence: CASSFTSGNDEQFF.

The chain joins TRBV11-2 to TRBJ2-1, with no clear D. Germline lookup yields CDR1 SGHAT and CDR2 FQNNGV. The CDR3 length is 12 residues. The V end lost 5 bases, the J end lost 9 bases, and 11 bases lay between the germline ends. CDR3 sequence reads: CASSPLLVEQFF. DNA for the CDR3: TGTGCCAGCAGCCCTCTTTTGGTTGAGCAGTTCTTC.

This rearrangement joins TRBV7-9 to TRBJ1-2, with D maybe TRBD1 (5 bases). With 2 bases removed from V and 3 bases from J, the gap between germline ends came to 25 bases. This CDR3 is 19 amino acids long. Germline CDR1 is SEHNR and CDR2 is FQNEAQ (reference sequence). CDR3 sequence reads: CASSLSPPQRQPKHYGYTF. The CDR3 DNA reads as TGTGCCAGCAGCTTATCACCACCCCAGAGACAGCCTAAACACTATGGCTACACCTTC.

This chain uses TRBV6-5 with TRBJ2-7; 7 positions match TRBD1. The CDR3 covers 15 residues. The germline V gene encodes CDR1 MNHEY and CDR2 SVGAGI. Trimming cost V 6 bases and J 1 base; bases outside gene matches: 9. DNA for the CDR3: TGTGCCAGCAGCCTCGGGACAGAGAATTCCTACGAGCAGTACTTC. The encoded protein is CASSLGTENSYEQYF.

V and J are TRBV29-1 and TRBJ2-1, with D possibly matching TRBD1 (5 bases). CDR3 length: 14 residues. Deletions cut 5 bases from V and 1 base from J, with 12 bases between. Germline loops: CDR1 SQVTM, CDR2 ANQGSEA. The chain's CDR3 is CSVRWGESYNEQFF. The DNA for the CDR3 is TGCAGCGTTCGATGGGGCGAATCCTACAATGAGCAGTTCTTC.

This clonotype has more than one count but fewer than ten. The rearrangement uses TRBV20-1 and TRBJ1-4; D uncertain. There are 15 residues in the CDR3. Trimming took 5 bases from V and 4 from J, leaving 17 bases between them. Germline lookup yields CDR1 DFQATT and CDR2 SNEGSKA (reference sequence). CDR3 nucleotides: TGCAGTGCTCAAGCGACATCCTCCATTAATGAAAAACTGTTTTTT. Its protein is CSAQATSSINEKLFF.

The CDR3 coding sequence is TGCGCCAGCATCCTGGGGAAAGGCACTGAAGCTTTCTTT. It yields the protein CASILGKGTEAFF. The rearrangement uses TRBV10-2 and TRBJ1-1; D remains ambiguous. V gave up 7 bases and J gave up 4 bases, with 13 bases separating them. This CDR3 region has 13 residues. Looked up from germline, CDR1 is WSHSY and CDR2 is SAAADI.

Note on this clonotype: At one end, the junction sequence differs from germline, possibly due to a read error. CDR3 region: CSDRRAGGLETQYF. For the CDR3, the DNA is TGCAGTGATAGAAGAGCGGGAGGGTTAGAGACCCAGTACTTC. This chain links TRBV20-1 with TRBJ2-5; 10 nucleotides line up with TRBD2. The CDR3 is 14 amino acids. Germline CDR1 is DFQATT and CDR2 is SNEGSKA (reference sequence).

This clonotype was detected a few times. The chain recombines TRBV20-1 with TRBJ1-6; D might be TRBD1 (5 bases). CDR3 size: 16 residues. Trimming removed 0 bases from V and 3 bases from J, with 12 bases in between. Germline V gives CDR1 DFQATT, CDR2 SNEGSKA (reference sequence). Written as DNA, the CDR3 is TGCAGTGCTAGAGAGTTCGCAGGGATCTATAATTCACCCCTCCACTTT. It specifies CSAREFAGIYNSPLHF.

The chain is built from TRBV20-1 and TRBJ2-1, with no clear D. Germline loops: CDR1 DFQATT, CDR2 SNEGSKA (reference sequence). This CDR3 contains 14 residues. The V end lost 5 bases, the J end lost 5 bases, and 16 bases lay between the germline ends. CDR3 loop: CSADDPRTNNEQFF. In nucleotides, the CDR3 is TGCAGTGCTGACGACCCGCGAACGAACAATGAGCAGTTCTTC.

The chain uses TRBV27 and TRBJ1-4; a weak D match, TRBD1 (5 bases). Germline assignment: CDR1 MNHEY and CDR2 SMNVEV (reference sequence). This CDR3 spans 14 amino acids. Trimming pared 5 bases from V and 4 bases from J, leaving 11 bases between. The CDR3 is CASSPGLINEKLFF. Written as DNA, the CDR3 is TGTGCCAGCAGTCCGGGACTGATTAATGAAAAACTGTTTTTT. Drawing the rest from reference TRBV27 and TRBJ1-4, the complete variable domain is EAQVTQNPRYLITVTGKKLTVTCSQNMNHEYMSWYRQDPGLGLRQIYYSMNVEVTDKGDVPEGYKVSRKEKRNFPLILESPSPNQTSLYFCASSPGLINEKLFFGSGTQLSVL.

The rearrangement links TRBV4-2 to TRBJ2-1; TRBD1 is a possible D gene (6 bases). The CDR3 contains 14 residues. The ends were cut back, 4 bases at V and 6 bases at J, with 13 bases in the middle. Germline values: CDR1 LGHNA, CDR2 YNFKEQ. The CDR3 nucleotides are TGTGCCAGCAGCCGGACCGAGGGGGTCAATGAGCAGTTCTTC. As protein: CASSRTEGVNEQFF.